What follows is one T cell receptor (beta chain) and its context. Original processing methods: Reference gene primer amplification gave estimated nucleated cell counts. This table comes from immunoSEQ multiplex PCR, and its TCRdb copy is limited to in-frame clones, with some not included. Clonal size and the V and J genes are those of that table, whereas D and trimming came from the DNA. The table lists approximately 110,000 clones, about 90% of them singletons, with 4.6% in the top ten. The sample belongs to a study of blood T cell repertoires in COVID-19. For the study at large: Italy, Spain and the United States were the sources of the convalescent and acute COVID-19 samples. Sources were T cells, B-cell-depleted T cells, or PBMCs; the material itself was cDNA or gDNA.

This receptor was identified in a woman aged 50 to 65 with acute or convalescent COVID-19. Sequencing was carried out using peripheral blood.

CDR3 coding DNA: TGTGCCAGCAGGTATTATACTGACTACGAGCAGTACTTC. Protein product: CASRYYTDYEQYF. The V and J genes are TRBV28 and TRBJ2-7; D unresolved. This CDR3 has 13 residues. Trimming pared 6 bases from V and 3 bases from J, leaving 12 bases between. CDR1 and CDR2 (germline): MDHEN, SYDVKM.